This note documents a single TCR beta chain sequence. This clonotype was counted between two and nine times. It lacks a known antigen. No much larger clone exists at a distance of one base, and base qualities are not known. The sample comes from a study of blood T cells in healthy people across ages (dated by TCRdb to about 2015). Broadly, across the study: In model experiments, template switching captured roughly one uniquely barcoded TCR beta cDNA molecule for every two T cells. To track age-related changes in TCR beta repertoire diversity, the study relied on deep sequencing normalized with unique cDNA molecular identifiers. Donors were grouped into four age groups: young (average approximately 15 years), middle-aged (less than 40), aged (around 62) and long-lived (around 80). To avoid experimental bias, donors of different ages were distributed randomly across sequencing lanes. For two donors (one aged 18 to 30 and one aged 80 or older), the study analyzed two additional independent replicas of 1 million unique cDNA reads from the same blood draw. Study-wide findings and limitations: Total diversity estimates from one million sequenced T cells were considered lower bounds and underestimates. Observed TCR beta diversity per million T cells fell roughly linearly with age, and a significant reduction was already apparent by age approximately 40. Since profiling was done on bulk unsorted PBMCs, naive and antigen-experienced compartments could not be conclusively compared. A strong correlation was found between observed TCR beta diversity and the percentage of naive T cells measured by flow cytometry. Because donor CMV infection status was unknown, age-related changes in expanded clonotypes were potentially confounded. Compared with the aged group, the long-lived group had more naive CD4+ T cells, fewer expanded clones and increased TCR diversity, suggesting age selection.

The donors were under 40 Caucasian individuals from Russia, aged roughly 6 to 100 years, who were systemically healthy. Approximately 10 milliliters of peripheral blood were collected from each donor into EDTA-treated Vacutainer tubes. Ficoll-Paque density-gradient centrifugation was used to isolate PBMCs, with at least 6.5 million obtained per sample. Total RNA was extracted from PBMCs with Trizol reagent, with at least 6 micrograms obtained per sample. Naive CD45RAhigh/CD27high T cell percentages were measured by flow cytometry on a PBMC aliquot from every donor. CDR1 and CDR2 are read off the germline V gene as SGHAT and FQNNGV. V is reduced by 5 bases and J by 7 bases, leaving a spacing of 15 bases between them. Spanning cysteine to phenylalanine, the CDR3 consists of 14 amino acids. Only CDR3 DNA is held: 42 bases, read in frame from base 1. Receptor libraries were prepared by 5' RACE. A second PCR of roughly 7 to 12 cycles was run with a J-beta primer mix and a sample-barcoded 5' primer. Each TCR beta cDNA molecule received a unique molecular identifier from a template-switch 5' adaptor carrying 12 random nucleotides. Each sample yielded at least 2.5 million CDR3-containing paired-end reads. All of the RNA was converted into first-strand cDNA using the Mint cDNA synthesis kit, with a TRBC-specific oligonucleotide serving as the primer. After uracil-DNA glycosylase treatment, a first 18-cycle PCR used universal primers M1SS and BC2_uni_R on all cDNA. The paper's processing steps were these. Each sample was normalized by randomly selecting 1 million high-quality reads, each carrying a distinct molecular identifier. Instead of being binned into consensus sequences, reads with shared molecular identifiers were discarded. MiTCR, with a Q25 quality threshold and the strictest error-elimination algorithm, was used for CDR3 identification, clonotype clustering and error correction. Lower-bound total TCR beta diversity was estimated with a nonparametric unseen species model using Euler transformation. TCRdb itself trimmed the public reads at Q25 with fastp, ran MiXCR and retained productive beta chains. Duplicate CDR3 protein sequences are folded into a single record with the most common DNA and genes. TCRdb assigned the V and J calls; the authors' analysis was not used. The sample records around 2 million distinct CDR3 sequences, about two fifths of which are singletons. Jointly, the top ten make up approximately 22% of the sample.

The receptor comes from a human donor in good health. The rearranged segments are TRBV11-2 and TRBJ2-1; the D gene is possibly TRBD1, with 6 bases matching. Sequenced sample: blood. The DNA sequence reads TGTGCCAGCAGCGTACCGGGGACACTGAATGAGCAGTTCTTC. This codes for CASSVPGTLNEQFF.